These T cell receptor beta chains were read from a single sample in a study of T cells in localized non-small cell lung cancer. The data were produced by immunoSEQ multiplex PCR, yet TCRdb's version contains in-frame clones alone and is incomplete. The sample carries roughly 86,000 clones, around four fifths recorded once. The starting material was peripheral blood, obtained before any cancer treatment. Source of these receptors: a man aged 35 to 69 with stage I lung adenocarcinoma. The CDR3 runs from the conserved cysteine through the conserved F or W. A D gene is named only where the DNA matches it firmly. A row's size may be missing; if present it is once, few, many or a size class.

j_gene | abundance | v_gene | d_gene | CDR3nt | CDR3aa
TRBJ2-2 | . | TRBV7-3 | TRBD2 | TGTGCCAGCAGCTTAACTCGCGGGGGTATCACCGGGGAGCTGTTTTTT | CASSLTRGGITGELFF
TRBJ2-7 | . | TRBV6-1 | TRBD1 | TGTGCCAGCAGCGGACAGGGCAGGGCTGGCGAGCAGTACTTC | CASSGQGRAGEQYF
TRBJ1-2 | . | TRBV10-1 | . | TGCGCCAGGAACAGGCGTCACTATGGCTACACCTTC | CARNRRHYGYTF
TRBJ2-7 | . | TRBV11-2 | TRBD1 | TGTGCCAGCAGCATTTACCGGACAGGGGGCGAGCAGTACTTC | CASSIYRTGGEQYF
TRBJ2-4 | . | TRBV19 | . | TGTGCCAGTAGCCCTCCCCTCGGGGCCTTAGCCAAAAACATTCAGTACTTC | CASSPPLGALAKNIQYF
TRBJ2-1 | . | TRBV7-2 | TRBD1 | TGTGCCAGCAGCTTGTATGCCACGGACAGGGTAAGGAATGAGCAGTTCTTC | CASSLYATDRVRNEQFF
TRBJ2-3 | . | TRBV5-4 | TRBD1 | TGTGCCAGCAGCTTGGGACTGACTCAGGGGGCCGATACGCAGTATTTT | CASSLGLTQGADTQYF
TRBJ2-2 | . | TRBV7-8 | . | TGTGCCAGCAGCCTGGACCGGACCGGGGAGCTGTTTTTT | CASSLDRTGELFF
TRBJ1-1 | . | TRBV5-1 | . | TGCGCCAGCAAGGGTGGGGGCGACACTGAAGCTTTCTTT | CASKGGGDTEAFF
TRBJ2-2 | . | TRBV25-1 | TRBD1 | TGTGCCAGTATGGCAGACGGGACAGGGACCGGGGAGCTGTTTTTT | CASMADGTGTGELFF
TRBJ2-7 | . | TRBV27 | . | TGTGCCAGCAGTTCCAGGAGCTCCTACGAGCAGTACTTC | CASSSRSSYEQYF
TRBJ2-1 | . | TRBV7-9 | . | TGTGCCAGCATCCCAGCTAGGGGACTCGGCTACAATGAGCAGTTCTTC | CASIPARGLGYNEQFF
TRBJ1-1 | . | TRBV4-2 | . | TGTGCCAGCAGCCTAAGTGCACTCATGAACACTGAAGCTTTCTTT | CASSLSALMNTEAFF
TRBJ1-4 | . | TRBV12-5 | . | TGTGCTAGTGGCCTTTGGGGTGCTGAAAAACTGTTTTTT | CASGLWGAEKLFF
TRBJ2-5 | once | TRBV11-2 | . | TGTGCCAGCAGCCAACCGGACAAAGAGACCCAGTACTTC | CASSQPDKETQYF
TRBJ1-2 | . | TRBV7-2 | TRBD1 | TGTGCCAGCAGCTTCACAGGGGACTATGGCTACACCTTC | CASSFTGDYGYTF
TRBJ1-4 | . | TRBV9 | . | TGTGCCAGCAGCCCGATCTCAGGACTCAATGAAAAACTGTTTTTT | CASSPISGLNEKLFF
TRBJ1-5 | . | TRBV27 | . | TGTGCCAGCAGTTCCTTATTACATAGCAATCAGCCCCAGCATTTT | CASSSLLHSNQPQHF
TRBJ2-5 | . | TRBV19 | . | TGTGCCAGTAGTATTAACCTCCAAGAGACCCAGTACTTC | CASSINLQETQYF
TRBJ1-4 | few | TRBV9 | . | TGTGCCAGCAGCTACGCCGGGGGACGTGAAAAACTGTTTTTT | CASSYAGGREKLFF
TRBJ1-6 | . | TRBV4-3 | . | TGCGCCAGCAGCCAGTTTTCCGAGGGTTTCTATAATTCACCCCTCCACTTT | CASSQFSEGFYNSPLHF
TRBJ2-7 | . | TRBV13 | . | TGTGCCAGCAGCCTCTGGCGCTTCTCACGACCCTACGAGCAGTACTTC | CASSLWRFSRPYEQYF
TRBJ2-1 | few | TRBV19 | . | TGTGCCAGTGGGCAGGGGGGGGTTAAGAATGAGCAGTTCTTC | CASGQGGVKNEQFF
TRBJ1-1 | . | TRBV6-6 | . | TGTGCCAGCAGCCACCGGGGGGGCGGAACTGAAGCTTTCTTT | CASSHRGGGTEAFF
TRBJ1-2 | once | TRBV6-6 | . | TGTGCCAGCAGTTACTCAGGGGGAAACTATGGCTACACCTTC | CASSYSGGNYGYTF
TRBJ2-3 | once | TRBV7-2 | . | TGTGCCAGCAGCTTAATGGGGCGGGGCACAGATACGCAGTATTTT | CASSLMGRGTDTQYF
TRBJ2-7 | . | TRBV2 | TRBD1 | TGTGCCAGCAGCGGGACAGGGGGATCCTACGAGCAGTACTTC | CASSGTGGSYEQYF
TRBJ2-1 | . | TRBV7-3 | . | TGTGCCAGCAGCCTAGGGTTTGGCGTAGGGGAATACAATGAGCAGTTCTTC | CASSLGFGVGEYNEQFF
TRBJ2-3 | . | TRBV6-5 | . | TGTGCCAGCGAGCTTGTGCAGGGAGATACGCAGTATTTT | CASELVQGDTQYF